The 23 T cell receptor beta chains listed next were all sequenced from one sample in a study of cytomegalovirus exposure and HLA in healthy donors. Only in-frame clones appear in the TCRdb table, and some are missing; sequencing was by immunoSEQ multiplex PCR. The sample holds 250,000 to 350,000 clones, about 90% seen once. The sequenced sample was PBMCs. The receptors here all came from a woman in her 30s in good health and CMV-seropositive.

The CDR3 loop is CASSGARGRANYGYTF. The CDR3 DNA sequence: TGTGCCAGCAGTGGGGCCCGGGGGAGGGCTAACTATGGCTACACCTTC. The rearrangement joins TRBV25-1 to TRBJ1-2, with D possibly TRBD1 on 5 matching bases. V gave up 4 bases and J gave up 0 bases, with 15 bases separating them. This CDR3 has 16 amino acids. CDR1 and CDR2 (germline): MGHDK, SYGVNS.

The chain employs TRBV4-3 and TRBJ2-2, with 11 nucleotides matching TRBD2. J lost 6 bases, V lost 0 bases, and 3 bases had no gene match. The CDR3 runs 16 residues. Germline assignment: CDR1 LGHNA and CDR2 YSLEER. The CDR3 loop is CASSQEIAGGPGELFF. The DNA of the CDR3 is TGCGCCAGCAGCCAAGAGATAGCGGGGGGGCCCGGGGAGCTGTTTTTT.

The chain uses TRBV13 and TRBJ2-1; possibly TRBD2 for D (5 bases). The CDR3 has 12 amino acids. Germline CDR1 and CDR2: PRHDT and FYEKMQ (reference sequence). V was clipped by 7 bases and J by 8 bases, with 12 bases between them. This CDR3 is CASNSLRDEQFF. The CDR3, as DNA: TGTGCCAGCAACTCACTGAGGGATGAGCAGTTCTTC.

The chain uses TRBV7-2 and TRBJ1-5; D remains unclear. Germline V lookup: CDR1 SGHTA, CDR2 FQGNSA. The V end lost 4 bases, the J end lost 4 bases, and 8 bases lay between the germline ends. This CDR3 contains 13 residues. The CDR3 spells CASSSEGNQPQHF. CDR3 nucleotides: TGTGCCAGCAGCTCGGAAGGGAATCAGCCCCAGCATTTT.

The rearrangement links TRBV5-1 to TRBJ1-1; D may be TRBD1 (5 bases). Trimming shortened V by 1 base and J by 3 bases, and 13 bases separated the two germline ends. The CDR3 is 15 residues long. Germline V gives CDR1 SGHRS, CDR2 YFSETQ. The CDR3 region has the DNA TGCGCCAGCAGCTTGCAAGGGGCCGGGTACACTGAAGCTTTCTTT. Its translation: CASSLQGAGYTEAFF.

The genes are TRBV15 and TRBJ1-1, with D uncertain. The CDR3 contains 13 residues. V gave up 1 base and J gave up 0 bases, with 3 bases separating them. The germline V gene has CDR1 LNHNV and CDR2 YYDKDF (reference sequence). CDR3 in amino acids: CATSRVLNTEAFF. The CDR3 DNA reads as TGTGCCACCAGCAGAGTGCTGAACACTGAAGCTTTCTTT.

The rearrangement links TRBV5-4 to TRBJ2-3, with 9 bases lining up with TRBD2. J lost 1 base, V lost 3 bases, and 0 bases had no gene match. Germline CDR1 is SGHNT and CDR2 is YYREEE (reference sequence). CDR3 length: 14 amino acids. The CDR3 DNA sequence: TGTGCCAGCAGCTGGACTAGCGGCACAGATACGCAGTATTTT. Translating it yields CASSWTSGTDTQYF.

The sample holds a few counts of this clone. The V and J genes are TRBV4-1 and TRBJ2-3, with 9 bases matching TRBD1. V lost 2 bases and J lost 2; bases outside the gene matches: 11. The CDR3 loop spans 18 amino acids. Per germline, CDR1 MGHRA and CDR2 YSYEKL. CDR3 sequence reads: CASSQTAPGTGTTDTQYF. In DNA form, the CDR3 reads TGCGCCAGCAGCCAAACCGCGCCCGGGACAGGGACCACAGATACGCAGTATTTT.

J is TRBJ1-3 and V is TRBV28, with D unresolved. CDR1 MDHEN and CDR2 SYDVKM come from the germline V gene. The CDR3 is made up of 13 amino acids. The V end lost 3 bases, the J end lost 4 bases, and 7 bases lay between the germline ends. The CDR3 DNA reads TGTGCCAGCAGTTTCTCATCCGGAAACACCATATATTTT. It is translated as CASSFSSGNTIYF. Full variable domain (remainder filled in from reference TRBV28 and TRBJ1-3): DVKVTQSSRYLVKRTGEKVFLECVQDMDHENMFWYRQDPGLGLRLIYFSYDVKMKEKGDIPEGYSVSREKKERFSLILESASTNQTSMYLCASSFSSGNTIYFGEGSWLTVV.

This clone was counted a few times. The CDR3 region has the DNA TGTGCCAGGGTGACTTATGGCTACACCTTC. This translates into CARVTYGYTF. This chain connects TRBV2 to TRBJ1-2; D is uncertain. With 9 bases removed from V and 5 bases from J, the gap between germline ends came to 7 bases. This CDR3 has 10 residues. CDR1 is SNHLY and CDR2 is FYNNEI in the germline V gene.

The chain employs TRBV25-1 and TRBJ2-5; 7 bases map to TRBD2. From germline, CDR1 is MGHDK and CDR2 SYGVNS. Trimming at V came to 4 bases and at J to 1 base, leaving 6 bases not matched to a gene. The CDR3 loop spans 15 amino acids. Written as DNA, the CDR3 is TGTGCCAGCAGTGCCTGGGGGACTATCCAAGAGACCCAGTACTTC. This translates into CASSAWGTIQETQYF.

V is TRBV4-3 and J is TRBJ2-7; D not certain. Trimming removed 0 bases at V and 5 bases at J, with 14 bases between. Germline assignment: CDR1 LGHNA and CDR2 YSLEER. The CDR3 covers 15 residues. The CDR3 DNA is TGCGCCAGCAGCCAAGACAGGTTTGGTAAGGACGAGCAGTACTTC. This sequence encodes CASSQDRFGKDEQYF.

The chain recombines TRBV4-1 with TRBJ2-1; tentative D call: TRBD1 (5 bases). CDR3 length: 16 residues. Trimming left V 1 base short and J 5 bases short, with 15 bases between. CDR1 is MGHRA and CDR2 is YSYEKL in the germline V gene. The CDR3 DNA reads as TGCGCCAGCAGCCAAGGGCCCAACTCAGGGAACAATGAGCAGTTCTTC. As protein: CASSQGPNSGNNEQFF.

V gene TRBV9 combines with J gene TRBJ1-2; D perhaps matches TRBD1 (5 bases). CDR1 is SGDLS, CDR2 YYNGEE, per germline. V lost 4 bases and J lost 4, with 11 bases in between. The CDR3 consists of 13 residues. The CDR3 bases are TGTGCCAGCAGCCGTGGGGCAGCCTATGGCTACACCTTC. Translated: CASSRGAAYGYTF.

Points on this clone: This same CDR3 is encoded by further DNA sequences in the sample. The rearrangement joins TRBV28 to TRBJ1-5; D gene uncertain. The CDR3 extends over 11 amino acids. The germline CDR1 and CDR2 sequences are MDHEN and SYDVKM. V was trimmed by 6 bases and J by 4 bases, leaving 4 bases between them. CDR3 loop: CASRRNQPQHF. CDR3 DNA sequence: TGTGCCAGCAGGCGGAATCAGCCCCAGCATTTT.

This chain connects TRBV30 to TRBJ1-5; D gene uncertain. Germline V gene data show CDR1 as GTSNPN and CDR2 as SVGIG (reference sequence). This CDR3 is 12 amino acids long. V was shortened by 1 base and J by 6 bases, with 7 bases between the two germline ends. In DNA form, the CDR3 reads TGTGCCTGGAGTGGGTCAGGTCAGCCCCAGCATTTT. Its protein is CAWSGSGQPQHF.

The chain recombines TRBV6-5 with TRBJ1-1; the match to TRBD1 covers 7 bases. Germline values: CDR1 MNHEY, CDR2 SVGAGI. Unmatched junction bases numbered 8, after V lost 6 bases and J lost 4 bases. This CDR3 spans 14 amino acids. CDR3 in DNA: TGTGCCAGCAGCGCCGACAGGGCGTCCACTGAAGCTTTCTTT. This codes for CASSADRASTEAFF.

The chain combines TRBV9 with TRBJ2-7; the D call may be TRBD1 or TRBD2 (5 bases each). CDR1 SGDLS and CDR2 YYNGEE come from the germline V gene. The CDR3 extends over 15 amino acids. Trimming removed 4 bases at V and 8 bases at J, with 22 bases between. CDR3 DNA: TGTGCCAGCAGCCCCCCCACCGGGGCCAACTCGAAGCAGTACTTC. Protein: CASSPPTGANSKQYF.

This clone was picked up one time. J is TRBJ1-2 and V is TRBV7-8, with D maybe TRBD1 (6 bases). Deletions cut 2 bases from V and 10 bases from J, with 26 bases between. There are 17 residues in the CDR3. Germline CDR1 and CDR2: SGHVS and FQNEAQ. In DNA form, the CDR3 reads TGTGCCAGCAGCTTATTCAGCTGGTCCGGGACACTTCGGGACTACACCTTC. Translation: CASSLFSWSGTLRDYTF.

The rearrangement uses TRBV4-2 and TRBJ2-5; TRBD2 is a possible D gene (6 bases). The V and J ends lost 0 bases and 4 bases respectively, with 9 bases between them. Looked up from germline, CDR1 is LGHNA and CDR2 is YNFKEQ. The CDR3 totals 14 residues. The DNA for the CDR3 is TGTGCCAGCAGCCAAGATCAAGCGGGAGAGACCCAGTACTTC. It codes for CASSQDQAGETQYF.

This rearrangement joins TRBV19 to TRBJ1-5, with 10 bases matching TRBD1. Trimming at V came to 7 bases and at J to 7 bases, leaving 10 bases not matched to a gene. Per the germline V gene, CDR1 is LNHDA and CDR2 is SQIVND (reference sequence). This CDR3 is 15 amino acids long. The CDR3 reads CASTMTGGWVQPQHF. The CDR3 nucleotides read TGTGCCAGTACTATGACAGGGGGCTGGGTGCAGCCCCAGCATTTT.

J is TRBJ1-6 and V is TRBV18; 7 bases match TRBD1. This CDR3 contains 15 residues. Germline V CDR1 and CDR2: KGHSH, LQKENI. V gave up 2 bases and J gave up 7 bases; unmatched junction bases: 5. Here the CDR3 DNA reads TGTGCCAGCTCACCAATCGGGACAGCGAATTCACCCCTCCACTTT. It encodes CASSPIGTANSPLHF.

The chain combines TRBV10-3 with TRBJ1-5; D is unclear. Germline CDR1 and CDR2: ENHRY and SYGVKD. The CDR3 extends over 14 amino acids. V lost 6 bases to trimming and J lost 2 bases, with 11 bases between them. CDR3 loop: CAIRTRTGNQPQHF. CDR3 sequence (DNA): TGTGCCATCAGAACACGGACGGGCAATCAGCCCCAGCATTTT.